This T cell receptor beta chain was recovered during a study of T cell responses to AZD1222 COVID-19 vaccine. General study findings and limits: At baseline, seropositivity was found in only a handful of AZD1222 recipients. Spike-specific TCR depth and breadth grew after two AZD1222 doses. Spike regions recognized by vaccine-associated CD4 TCRs spanned the protein, led by 160-218 and 743-854.

Only in-frame clones appear in the TCRdb table, and some are missing; sequencing was by immunoSEQ multiplex PCR. The profile shows over 100,000 clones, roughly 90% of them singletons. This CDR3 comprises 16 residues. Germline V gives CDR1 KGHDR, CDR2 SFDVKD. V was trimmed by 1 base and J by 0 bases, leaving 11 bases between them. Turning to this clone: Its specificity is unknown.

Material: peripheral blood, obtained on day 0 of AZD1222 vaccination. The rearrangement links TRBV24-1 to TRBJ1-1, with D possibly matching TRBD1 (6 bases). This receptor was identified in an adult in good health. This CDR3 reads CATSDFRGQMNTEAFF. The CDR3 nucleotides are TGTGCCACCAGTGATTTTAGGGGACAAATGAACACTGAAGCTTTCTTT.